This is a list of T cell receptor beta chains from one sample in a study of blood T cell repertoires in COVID-19. Method: immunoSEQ multiplex PCR; TCRdb's copy keeps in-frame clones and lacks some. The sample records approximately 75,000 clones, 80% to 90% being singletons. Sequencing was done on a sample of peripheral blood. The receptor source for this set is an elderly man with COVID-19, enrolled during active disease. Both conserved end residues are trimmed from each CDR3.

v_gene	j_gene	CDR3aa
TRBV28	TRBJ2-2	ASSLARGRGGELF
TRBV7-9	TRBJ1-2	ASSLDRVHGYT
TRBV6-5	TRBJ1-6	ASSYSQGNSPLH
TRBV5-1	TRBJ2-5	ASGGGGPGTQY
TRBV6-5	TRBJ2-1	ASSSRQVGGEQF
TRBV11-3	TRBJ1-1	ASSFRTGFGTEAF
TRBV7-2	TRBJ2-3	ASSSNRGADTQY
TRBV6-5	TRBJ1-1	ASRDQRTGTSEAF
TRBV18	TRBJ1-6	ASSPGQVNSPLH
TRBV7-2	TRBJ2-7	ASSFATGTGSYEQY
TRBV6-5	TRBJ1-6	ASSSRATTGNSPLH
TRBV6-5	TRBJ2-3	ASSYSWGGTDTQY
TRBV5-5	TRBJ1-2	ASSLAQVGGYT
TRBV25-1	TRBJ2-7	ASRGDSTYEQY
TRBV2	TRBJ1-6	ASSVSSYNSPLH
TRBV2	TRBJ1-6	ASSERASYNSPLH
TRBV7-3	TRBJ1-2	ASSLIGGAGYT
TRBV7-8	TRBJ1-6	ASSLLPVGQQGVGDNSPLH
TRBV5-6	TRBJ1-1	ASSGQRNTEAF
TRBV6-1	TRBJ2-3	ASSEERLSADTQY
TRBV19	TRBJ2-3	ASTSGGYTDTQY
TRBV6-5	TRBJ1-2	ASSYSAGVHYT
TRBV5-5	TRBJ1-4	ASSVQGSTNEKLF
TRBV4-1	TRBJ2-3	ASSQEQDRGGTDTQY
TRBV6-2/TRBV6-3	TRBJ2-1	ASSSRTGTYNEQF
TRBV10-3	TRBJ2-5	AISPQTGVEKETQY
TRBV18	TRBJ2-1	ASSPASGGDEQF